The 5 T cell receptor beta chains presented below share a single source sample, sequenced in a study of identifying expanded T cells in peripheral blood. Generated by immunoSEQ multiplex PCR, the TCRdb table keeps only in-frame clones and is missing some. Here the sample spans 100,000 to 110,000 clones, 75% to 90% being singletons. Sequencing was performed on blood. The receptors shown here come from a person between 18 and 69 years old in good health.

V is TRBV21-1 and J is TRBJ1-5. TRBV21-1 is termed a pseudogene. The CDR3 consists of 17 residues. The CDR3 reads CASSNFLAKDSNQPQHF. The CDR3 DNA follows: TGTGCCAGCAGCAACTTTCTGGCGAAAGATAGCAATCAGCCCCAGCATTTT.

This clone has only a few counts. The V call is TRBV7-2, the J call TRBJ2-1, with D perhaps matching TRBD2 (7 bases). With 2 bases removed from V and 0 bases from J, the gap between germline ends came to 11 bases. This CDR3 has 16 residues. CDR1 is SGHTA, CDR2 FQGNSA, per germline. The CDR3 nucleotides are TGTGCCAGCAGCTTATGGGGGGGGGCCTCCTACAATGAGCAGTTCTTC. It translates to CASSLWGGASYNEQFF.

This clone was recorded only once. The chain employs TRBV7-9 and TRBJ2-1; the match to TRBD1 covers 7 bases. J gave up 3 bases and V 5 bases, and 4 bases lay outside the gene matches. CDR1 and CDR2 (germline): SEHNR, FQNEAQ (reference sequence). This CDR3 region has 14 residues. The CDR3 nucleotides read TGTGCCAGCAGCCCCCGGGACAGCTACAATGAGCAGTTCTTC. Translated: CASSPRDSYNEQFF.

J is TRBJ2-1 and V is TRBV7-2; D is undetermined. V was pared by 0 bases and J by 2 bases, with 11 bases between. From germline, CDR1 is SGHTA and CDR2 FQGNSA. The CDR3 length is 16 residues. CDR3 DNA sequence: TGTGCCAGCAGCTTAGCTGGGCGGCCTACCTACAATGAGCAGTTCTTC. It translates to CASSLAGRPTYNEQFF.

This sequence joins TRBV6-6 and TRBJ2-3, with D perhaps given as TRBD1 or TRBD2 (6 bases each). The CDR3 consists of 13 residues. Trimming took off 7 bases at V and 2 bases at J, with 10 bases between the two ends. Germline V gene lookup returns CDR1 MNHNY and CDR2 SVGAGI (reference sequence). CDR3 nucleotide sequence: TGTGCCAGCAAGGGGGGCTTCACAGATACGCAGTATTTT. Translated: CASKGGFTDTQYF.